This TCR beta chain came from a study of OX40 agonist ivuxolimab in advanced cancers. Study findings and constraints: The authors did not determine the antigen specificity of the expanded peripheral T cells.

Germline V gene sequence: CDR1 SGHRS, CDR2 YFSETQ. The CDR3 has 15 residues. V lost 3 bases to trimming and J lost 1 base, with 11 bases between them. Clones were sequenced by immunoSEQ multiplex PCR, and TCRdb holds only the in-frame ones, with some missing. The table lists approximately 77,000 clones, less than 85% of them singletons, with around 0.5% in the top ten. In regard to this clone: Its matching antigen is unknown.

The TCR originated in an adult with an advanced solid tumor such as melanoma, head and neck, liver or kidney cancer. V gene TRBV5-1 combines with J gene TRBJ2-1, with unresolved D. The sequences come from CD4+ or CD8+ T cells sorted from blood, collected in a trial of the OX40 agonist ivuxolimab. In nucleotides, the CDR3 is TGCGCCAGCAGCTCCACACTACGGTCCTACAATGAGCAGTTCTTC. Its translation: CASSSTLRSYNEQFF.